This TCR beta chain was identified in a study of radiation and T cells in renal cell carcinoma. Study-wide background: Nephrectomy followed 15 Gy stereotactic body radiation by 4 weeks. The study, taken as a whole, reports: Pretreatment tumor biopsies were lacking, so baseline clonotypes are unknown.

The table came from immunoSEQ multiplex PCR; TCRdb's copy has only in-frame clones and leaves some out. The table has 130,000 or so clones, roughly 90% seen once. V shed 3 bases and J 3 bases; nucleotides not matched to a gene: 6. The CDR3 loop spans 15 amino acids. Germline V gene lookup returns CDR1 MNHNS and CDR2 SASEGT. For this clone: No antigen is known for it.

Sample time point: baseline pretreatment blood. Stated treatment: 15 Gy SBRT to primary tumor, nephrectomy 4 weeks later. After SBRT, blood was collected at 2 and 4 weeks, plus baseline. This renal cell carcinoma was of the clear cell type. The genes are TRBV6-1 and TRBJ2-5; 8 bases map to TRBD1. The TCR was taken from a woman aged 45-65 years with renal cell carcinoma. The sample here was blood, taken from a patient whose treatment included radiotherapy and nephrectomy. CDR3 amino acids: CASSERTGPEETQYF. The CDR3 region has the DNA TGTGCCAGCAGTGAGAGGACAGGGCCGGAAGAGACCCAGTACTTC.